Listed here are 7 T cell receptor beta chains from one sample, sequenced in a study of control samples from healthy donors and cancer patients. Clones were sequenced by immunoSEQ multiplex PCR, and TCRdb holds only the in-frame ones, with some missing. The sample has roughly 450,000 clones, more than 80% seen once. Material for sequencing was PBMCs. Source of these receptors: a man aged 35 to 55 with head and neck cancer.

V is TRBV9 and J is TRBJ1-1, with a weak D call TRBD1 (5 bases). CDR1 SGDLS and CDR2 YYNGEE come from the germline V gene. Deletions cut 3 bases from V and 4 bases from J, with 13 bases between. The CDR3 is 14 amino acids. CDR3 protein: CASSEEGTLTEAFF. The CDR3 coding sequence is TGTGCCAGCAGCGAGGAGGGGACCCTCACTGAAGCTTTCTTT.

This chain joins TRBV6-1 and TRBJ1-1; 9 nucleotides align to TRBD1. The trim removed 2 bases at V and 3 bases at J, leaving 4 bases unmatched. The CDR3 has 15 amino acids. Germline CDR1 MNHNS, CDR2 SASEGT. CDR3 residues: CASSEPQGADTEAFF. In DNA, the CDR3 is TGTGCCAGCAGTGAACCACAGGGGGCGGACACTGAAGCTTTCTTT.

This sequence joins TRBV6-5 and TRBJ2-7; no definite D call. Germline CDR1 and CDR2: MNHEY and SVGAGI. V was cut by 2 bases and J by 6 bases, with 5 bases left in between. This CDR3 region has 11 residues. The CDR3 DNA sequence: TGTGCCAGCAGTTACAGTTCCGAGCAGTACTTC. Translation gives CASSYSSEQYF.

The V call is TRBV6-5, the J call TRBJ2-5; the match to TRBD2 covers 7 bases. Losses at the gene ends were 2 bases for V and 3 bases for J; bases not matched to a gene: 6. The V gene's germline CDR1 is MNHEY and CDR2 SVGAGI. The CDR3 covers 15 residues. The CDR3 DNA reads as TGTGCCAGCAGTTACGGATCAAGCGGGGAAGAGACCCAGTACTTC. It is translated as CASSYGSSGEETQYF.

This chain joins TRBV7-8 and TRBJ2-1; the D is unclear. Trimming left V 7 bases short and J 1 base short, with 17 bases between. This CDR3 spans 16 amino acids. Germline V gene sequence: CDR1 SGHVS, CDR2 FQNEAQ. CDR3 DNA: TGTGCCAGCACCAATATCCCGGCTAATTCCTACAATGAGCAGTTCTTC. As protein: CASTNIPANSYNEQFF.

CDR3 bases: TGTGCCACCAGCCCCCTTCTAGGTCGAGAGACCCAGTACTTC. It codes for CATSPLLGRETQYF. V gene TRBV15 combines with J gene TRBJ2-5; D is unresolved. CDR1 LNHNV and CDR2 YYDKDF come from the germline V gene (reference sequence). The V end was cut by 5 bases, the J end by 4 bases, with 14 bases between. This CDR3 spans 14 amino acids.

J is TRBJ1-2 and V is TRBV7-9; D not certain. The germline CDR1 and CDR2 sequences are SEHNR and FQNEAQ (reference sequence). Trimming pared 5 bases from V and 6 bases from J, leaving 10 bases between. The CDR3 sequence is 12 residues long. This CDR3 is CASSLMTDGYTF. CDR3 nucleotide sequence: TGTGCCAGCAGCCTAATGACCGATGGCTACACCTTC.